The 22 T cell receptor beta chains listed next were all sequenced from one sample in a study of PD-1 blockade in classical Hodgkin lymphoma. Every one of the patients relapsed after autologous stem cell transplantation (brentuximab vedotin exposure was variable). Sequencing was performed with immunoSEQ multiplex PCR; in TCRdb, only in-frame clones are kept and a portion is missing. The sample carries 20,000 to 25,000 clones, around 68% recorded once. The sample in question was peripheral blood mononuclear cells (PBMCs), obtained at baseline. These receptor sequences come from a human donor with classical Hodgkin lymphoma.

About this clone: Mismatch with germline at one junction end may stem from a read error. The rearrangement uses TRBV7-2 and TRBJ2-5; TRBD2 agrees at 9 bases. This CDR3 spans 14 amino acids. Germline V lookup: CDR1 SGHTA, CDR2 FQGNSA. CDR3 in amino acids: CASSLAGYQETQYF. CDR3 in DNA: TGTGCCAGCAGCCTAGCGGGGTACCAAGAGACCCAGTACTTC.

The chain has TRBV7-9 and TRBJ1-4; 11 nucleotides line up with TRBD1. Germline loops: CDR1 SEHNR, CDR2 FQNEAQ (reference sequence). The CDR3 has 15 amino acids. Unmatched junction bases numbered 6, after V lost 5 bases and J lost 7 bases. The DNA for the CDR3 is TGTGCCAGCAGCCCCGGACAGGGGGCGAGTGAAAAACTGTTTTTT. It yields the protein CASSPGQGASEKLFF.

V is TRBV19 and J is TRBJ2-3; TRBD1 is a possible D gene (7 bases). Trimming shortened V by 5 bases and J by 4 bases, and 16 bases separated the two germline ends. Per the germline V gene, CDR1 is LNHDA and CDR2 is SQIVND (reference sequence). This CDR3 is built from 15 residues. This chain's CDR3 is CASSSRQGGSDTQYF. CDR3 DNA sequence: TGTGCCAGTAGTTCCCGACAGGGAGGTTCAGATACGCAGTATTTT.

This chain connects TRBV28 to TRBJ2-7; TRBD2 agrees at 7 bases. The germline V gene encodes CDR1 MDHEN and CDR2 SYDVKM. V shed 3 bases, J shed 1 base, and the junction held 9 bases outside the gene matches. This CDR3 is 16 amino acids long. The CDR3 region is CASSFPSSGGSYEQYF. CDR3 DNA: TGTGCCAGCAGTTTTCCATCTAGCGGTGGTTCCTACGAGCAGTACTTC.

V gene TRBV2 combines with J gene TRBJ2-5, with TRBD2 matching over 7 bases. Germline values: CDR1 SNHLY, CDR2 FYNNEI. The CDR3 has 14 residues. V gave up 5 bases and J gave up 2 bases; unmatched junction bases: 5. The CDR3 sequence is CASSSERGQETQYF. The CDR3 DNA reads TGTGCCAGCAGTTCCGAGCGGGGACAAGAGACCCAGTACTTC.

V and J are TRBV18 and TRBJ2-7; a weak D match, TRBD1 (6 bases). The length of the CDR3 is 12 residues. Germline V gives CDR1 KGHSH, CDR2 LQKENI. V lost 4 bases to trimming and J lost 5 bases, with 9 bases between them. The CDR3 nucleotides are TGTGCCAGCTCACTCAGGACAGACGAGCAGTACTTC. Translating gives CASSLRTDEQYF.

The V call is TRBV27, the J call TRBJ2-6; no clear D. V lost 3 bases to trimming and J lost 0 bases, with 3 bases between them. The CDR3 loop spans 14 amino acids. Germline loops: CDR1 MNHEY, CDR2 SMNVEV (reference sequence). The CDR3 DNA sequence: TGTGCCAGCAGTTTTCGCTCTGGGGCCAACGTCCTGACTTTC. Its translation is CASSFRSGANVLTF.

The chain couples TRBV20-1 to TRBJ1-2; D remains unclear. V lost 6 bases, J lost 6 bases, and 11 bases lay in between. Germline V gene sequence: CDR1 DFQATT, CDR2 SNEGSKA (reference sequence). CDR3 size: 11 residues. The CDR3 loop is CSALRTDGYTF. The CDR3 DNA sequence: TGCAGTGCCCTTAGGACGGATGGCTACACCTTC.

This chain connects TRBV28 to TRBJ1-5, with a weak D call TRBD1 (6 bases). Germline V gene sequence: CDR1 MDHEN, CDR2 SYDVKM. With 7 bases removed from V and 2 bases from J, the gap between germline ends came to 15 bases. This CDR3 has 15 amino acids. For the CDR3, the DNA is TGTGCCAGCAACCTAGGGGGTACGGGCAATCAGCCCCAGCATTTT. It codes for CASNLGGTGNQPQHF.

CDR3 nucleotides: TGTGCCAGCAGCTTAAGGGAGGGCACTGAAGCTTTCTTT. Translated, it gives CASSLREGTEAFF. The chain employs TRBV7-3 and TRBJ1-1, with no clear D. Trimming took 1 base from V and 4 from J, leaving 7 bases between them. Germline loops: CDR1 SGHTA, CDR2 FQGTGA. The CDR3 loop spans 13 amino acids.

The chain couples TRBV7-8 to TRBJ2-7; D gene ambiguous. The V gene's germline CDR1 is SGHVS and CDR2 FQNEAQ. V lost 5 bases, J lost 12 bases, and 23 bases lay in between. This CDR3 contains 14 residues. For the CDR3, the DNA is TGTGCCAGCAGCCAACGAGAGTTGGATGTGACTGGGTACTTC. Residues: CASSQRELDVTGYF. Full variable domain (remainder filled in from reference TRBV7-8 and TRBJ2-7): GAGVSQSPRYKVAKRGQDVALRCDPISGHVSLFWYQQALGQGPEFLTYFQNEAQLDKSGLPSDRFFAERPEGSVSTLKIQRTQQEDSAVYLCASSQRELDVTGYFGPGTRLTVT.

The chain's CDR3 is CASTLGQGADSPLHF. CDR3 DNA sequence: TGTGCCAGCACTCTCGGACAGGGTGCGGATTCACCCCTCCACTTT. The chain carries TRBV7-9 and TRBJ1-6; 8 bases are a match to TRBD1. The CDR3 is 15 amino acids. Germline values: CDR1 SEHNR, CDR2 FQNEAQ (reference sequence). The V gene end was trimmed by 7 bases and the J gene end by 8 bases; junction bases not matched to a gene: 10. Full variable domain (remainder filled in from reference TRBV7-9 and TRBJ1-6): DTGVSQNPRHKITKRGQNVTFRCDPISEHNRLYWYRQTLGQGPEFLTYFQNEAQLEKSRLLSDRFSAERPKGSFSTLEIQRTEQGDSAMYLCASTLGQGADSPLHFGNGTRLTVT.

The CDR3 protein is CSATAIETQYF. DNA of the CDR3: TGCAGTGCTACTGCCATAGAGACCCAGTACTTC. The chain employs TRBV20-1 and TRBJ2-5; D uncertain. Germline CDR1 DFQATT, CDR2 SNEGSKA (reference sequence). V dropped 4 bases and J dropped 4 bases, with 7 bases sitting between them. The CDR3 contains 11 residues.

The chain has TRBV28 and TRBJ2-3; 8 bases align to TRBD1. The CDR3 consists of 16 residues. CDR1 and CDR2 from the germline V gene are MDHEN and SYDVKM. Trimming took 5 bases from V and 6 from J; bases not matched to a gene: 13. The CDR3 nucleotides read TGTGCCAGCAGTCTGTCGACAGGGGCGGTCGAGGATACGCAGTATTTT. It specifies CASSLSTGAVEDTQYF.

CDR3 DNA: TGTGCCTGGAGTGGGACACCTGAGTCTGGAAACACCATATATTTT. This sequence encodes CAWSGTPESGNTIYF. This chain links TRBV30 with TRBJ1-3, with D possibly being TRBD1 (5 bases). Germline V gene lookup returns CDR1 GTSNPN and CDR2 SVGIG (reference sequence). The CDR3 consists of 15 residues. V was cut by 1 base and J by 1 base, with 11 bases left in between.

For the CDR3, the DNA is TGTGCCAGCAGAGGCTTTGGCTACACCTTC. Translation gives CASRGFGYTF. The chain combines TRBV6-5 with TRBJ1-2; D is unclear. The V gene lost 6 bases and the J gene lost 7 bases, with 6 bases spanning the gap. This CDR3 comprises 10 residues. Germline V gene data show CDR1 as MNHEY and CDR2 as SVGAGI.

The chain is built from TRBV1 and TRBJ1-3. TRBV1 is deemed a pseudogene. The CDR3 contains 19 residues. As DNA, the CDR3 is TGCACCAGCAGCCAAGATATATCGCCAGGGGGGGTTGCTGGAAACACCATATATTTT. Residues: CTSSQDISPGGVAGNTIYF.

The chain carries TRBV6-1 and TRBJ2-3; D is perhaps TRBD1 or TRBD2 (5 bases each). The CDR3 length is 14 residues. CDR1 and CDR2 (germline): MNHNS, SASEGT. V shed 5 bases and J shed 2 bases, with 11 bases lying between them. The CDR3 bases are TGTGCCAGCAGTTGGGACCGAACCACAGATACGCAGTATTTT. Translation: CASSWDRTTDTQYF.

The CDR3 bases are TGTGCCAGCAGCTTAGTTCGAGGGGTCTCCTACGAGCAGTACTTC. Its protein is CASSLVRGVSYEQYF. This chain links TRBV7-2 with TRBJ2-7; either TRBD1 or TRBD2 may fit D (5 bases each). Germline V gene sequence: CDR1 SGHTA, CDR2 FQGNSA. The CDR3 runs to 15 residues. With 1 base removed from V and 0 bases from J, the gap between germline ends came to 10 bases. Full variable domain (remainder filled in from reference TRBV7-2 and TRBJ2-7): GAGVSQSPSNKVTEKGKDVELRCDPISGHTALYWYRQSLGQGLEFLIYFQGNSAPDKSGLPSDRFSAERTGGSVSTLTIQRTQQEDSAVYLCASSLVRGVSYEQYFGPGTRLTVT.

CDR3 protein: CASSLAAGIVETQYF. DNA for the CDR3: TGTGCCAGCAGTTTGGCGGCAGGTATAGTGGAGACCCAGTACTTC. The J gene is TRBJ2-5, the V gene TRBV27; D is unclear. The V gene's germline CDR1 is MNHEY and CDR2 SMNVEV (reference sequence). Trimming took 3 bases from V and 5 from J, leaving 16 bases between them. The CDR3 is 15 amino acids.

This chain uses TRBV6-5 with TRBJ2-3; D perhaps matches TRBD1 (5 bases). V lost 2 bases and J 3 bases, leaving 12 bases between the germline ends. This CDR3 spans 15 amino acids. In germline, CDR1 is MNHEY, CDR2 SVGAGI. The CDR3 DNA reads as TGTGCCAGCAGTTACGGGGCAGGAGTAACAGATACGCAGTATTTT. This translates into CASSYGAGVTDTQYF.

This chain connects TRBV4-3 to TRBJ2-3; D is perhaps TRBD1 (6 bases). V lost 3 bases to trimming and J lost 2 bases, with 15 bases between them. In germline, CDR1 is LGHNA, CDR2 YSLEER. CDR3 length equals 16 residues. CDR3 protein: CASSQSTGRFTDTQYF. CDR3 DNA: TGCGCCAGCAGCCAGAGTACAGGGCGGTTCACAGATACGCAGTATTTT.